Listed below are T cell receptor beta chains from one sample, sequenced in a study of Graves' ophthalmopathy and Graves' hyperthyroidism. TCRdb ran MiXCR on the multiplex PCR reads and lists one entry per CDR3 protein. The data show 650,000 to 800,000 distinct CDR3 sequences, about two fifths seen once. The sequenced material came from peripheral blood. All receptors come from an adult man with Graves' ophthalmopathy. The CDR3 runs from the conserved cysteine through the conserved F or W. A D gene is named only where the DNA matches it firmly. The size field is filled for only some rows; it gives once, few, many or a size class.

D gene,clone size,V gene,J gene,CDR3 DNA,CDR3 protein
-,-,TRBV11-2,TRBJ1-2,TGTGCCAGCAGCTTAGACACAACCGACTATGGCTACACCTTC,CASSLDTTDYGYTF
-,many,TRBV9,TRBJ1-1,TGTGCCAGCAGCGCGGGACAGAACACTGAAGCTTTCTTT,CASSAGQNTEAFF
-,-,TRBV7-9,TRBJ2-2,TGTGCCAGCAGCGAAAATCCCGGGGCCCCTCTCACCGGGGAGCTGTTTTTT,CASSENPGAPLTGELFF
-,many,TRBV2,TRBJ2-5,TGTGCCAGCAGTGAAGATATTAGTCCTGAGGAGACCCAGTACTTC,CASSEDISPEETQYF
-,few,TRBV5-1,TRBJ1-1,TGCGCCAGCAGCTTGGTGACGGATGACACTGAAGCTTTCTTT,CASSLVTDDTEAFF
-,many,TRBV2,TRBJ1-6,TGTGCCAGCAGTTTATCTGGGACGGTCTATAATTCACCCCTCCACTTT,CASSLSGTVYNSPLHF
-,once,TRBV20-1,TRBJ2-3,TGCAGTGCTAGAGGGACCGATTTCGGGGATACGCAGTATTTT,CSARGTDFGDTQYF
-,many,TRBV7-3,TRBJ1-6,TGTGCCAGCAGCGCGGGACTTAATTCACCCCTCCACTTT,CASSAGLNSPLHF
-,many,TRBV10-3,TRBJ2-7,TGTGCCATCAGTGATTTCAACTACGAGCAGTACTTC,CAISDFNYEQYF
TRBD2,-,TRBV19,TRBJ2-7,TGTGCCAGTAGTAGTTTTAGCGGGAGTAACGAGCAGTACTTC,CASSSFSGSNEQYF
-,few,TRBV3-1,TRBJ2-7,TGTGCCAGCAGCCAAGACCTCCACGGGCCACCGGACGAGCAGTACTTC,CASSQDLHGPPDEQYF
TRBD2,many,TRBV29-1,TRBJ2-2,TGCAGCGTTGTATTGGCGGGAGGTGTTTCCGGGGAGCTGTTTTTT,CSVVLAGGVSGELFF
-,once,TRBV2,TRBJ2-1,TGTGCCAGCACTGGAGACTACTCCTACAATGAGCAGTTCTTC,CASTGDYSYNEQFF
-,-,TRBV9,TRBJ2-5,TGTGCCAGCAGCGAAAGTAGTGGGGGATACGAGACCCAGTACTTC,CASSESSGGYETQYF
TRBD1,-,TRBV25-1,TRBJ2-1,TGTGCCAGCAGTCTACCGGGACAGGTATACAATGAGCAGTTCTTC,CASSLPGQVYNEQFF
-,many,TRBV19,TRBJ2-5,TGTGCCAGTAGTATAGATCTCCAAGAGACCCAGTACTTC,CASSIDLQETQYF